The T cell receptor (beta chain) described here comes from a study of circulating and synovial CD4+ cells in juvenile arthritis. Findings and caveats of the study: Circulating pathogenic-like lymphocytes shared a substantially higher fraction of CDR3 sequences with synovium than bulk blood. CPL versus bulk CD4 samples: T cell genome counts differed by at least an order of magnitude. Shared-clonotype fractions with synovium likely underestimate full repertoire overlap.

This clone was seen a single time. Its matching antigen is unknown. The method was immunoSEQ multiplex PCR; TCRdb's version includes in-frame clones alone and lacks a portion of them. The sample has about 32,000 clones, 90% to 95% seen once. Germline values: CDR1 SGDLS, CDR2 YYNGEE. The CDR3 is 15 amino acids. The V segment lost 4 bases and the J segment 0 bases; nucleotides outside the gene matches: 6. The specimen was CD4+ T cells from blood. The sequence derives from a human donor with juvenile idiopathic arthritis. The chain combines TRBV9 with TRBJ2-7, with 8 bases lining up with TRBD2. The CDR3 spells CASSPSGTSSYEQYF. The CDR3 DNA sequence: TGTGCCAGCAGCCCCTCCGGGACTAGCTCCTACGAGCAGTACTTC.